This TCR beta chain emerged from a study of tumor T cells in aggressive B-cell lymphoma. The ends were cut back, 0 bases at V and 0 bases at J, with 6 bases in the middle. This CDR3 has 14 amino acids. From germline, CDR1 is SGHRS and CDR2 YFSETQ. Method: immunoSEQ multiplex PCR; TCRdb's copy keeps in-frame clones and lacks some. This sample has roughly 4,000 clones, with almost 85% found just once. The chain is built from TRBV5-1 and TRBJ1-1; no clear D gene. The sequenced sample was tumor tissue. This TCR came from an adult with diffuse large B cell lymphoma. The CDR3 loop reads CASSLDRLNTEAFF. The CDR3 bases are TGCGCCAGCAGCTTGGACAGACTGAACACTGAAGCTTTCTTT.